Shown below are 14 T cell receptor beta chains from a single sample sequenced in a study of T cells in women clearing cervical HPV infection. The repertoire was sequenced with immunoSEQ multiplex PCR; TCRdb's copy has only in-frame clones and lacks some. This sample's table has over 30,000 clones. Sequenced material: blood buffy coat. The receptors stem from a woman aged 18 to 75 with a cervical HPV16 infection that either progressed to CIN3+ or cleared (not recorded which).

Of note for this clone: The read halts 3 residues ahead of the CDR3 end, with the missing end drawn from the germline J gene. The V call is TRBV19, the J call TRBJ2-2, with D possibly TRBD2 on 7 matching bases. The CDR3 is 15 residues long. Looked up from germline, CDR1 is LNHDA and CDR2 is SQIVND (reference sequence). V lost 7 bases, J lost 7 bases, and 19 bases lay in between. CDR3 DNA, as far as it was read: TGTGCCAGTACCCTAGACGGGGGGCGCGTCGGGGAG. Translation gives CASTLDGGRVGE. The CDR3 in full is CASTLDGGRVGELFF. The variable domain in full, completed from reference TRBV19 and TRBJ2-2, reads DGGITQSPKYLFRKEGQNVTLSCEQNLNHDAMYWYRQDPGQGLRLIYYSQIVNDFQKGDIAEGYSVSREKKESFPLTVTSAQKNPTAFYLCASTLDGGRVGELFFGEGSRLTVL.

As concerns this clone: The read terminates 3 residues ahead of where the CDR3 ends, so the germline J gene completes it. The chain carries TRBV10-3 and TRBJ1-2, with D perhaps matching TRBD1 (5 bases). The CDR3 is 15 residues long. CDR1 and CDR2 (germline): ENHRY, SYGVKD. The V end was cut by 9 bases, the J end by 3 bases, with 20 bases between. CDR3 bases read: TGTGCCATTGGCGGTTCCAGGGATTACCACTATGGC. This codes for CAIGGSRDYHYG. The entire CDR3 is CAIGGSRDYHYGYTF.

To note about this clone: The read stops 3 residues short of the end of the CDR3; the missing end is completed from the germline J gene. The V call is TRBV5-1, the J call TRBJ1-5, with D unresolved. CDR1 and CDR2 (germline): SGHRS, YFSETQ. V dropped 0 bases and J dropped 3 bases, with 10 bases sitting between them. This CDR3 is 15 amino acids long. CDR3 DNA, as far as it was read: TGCGCCAGCAGCTTGGATGGAGACAACAATCAGCCC. Protein: CASSLDGDNNQP. The CDR3 in its entirety is CASSLDGDNNQPQHF.

Its frequency marks this clone as medium-sized. Read coverage stops 3 residues before the CDR3 terminus; the germline J gene supplies the remainder. The J gene is TRBJ2-3, the V gene TRBV19; TRBD2 matches at 8 bases. Trimming at V came to 7 bases and at J to 2 bases, leaving 11 bases not matched to a gene. This CDR3 is 16 amino acids long. CDR1 and CDR2 (germline): LNHDA, SQIVND (reference sequence). The CDR3 bases that were read are TGTGCCAGTACCCATGACGGGGGGGCTGACACAGATACG. The encoded protein is CASTHDGGADTDT. The CDR3, in full, reads CASTHDGGADTDTQYF.

Points on this clone: From the germline J gene comes the end of the CDR3, since the read stops 3 residues before it. The V call is TRBV20-1, the J call TRBJ1-1; D is undetermined. Germline lookup yields CDR1 DFQATT and CDR2 SNEGSKA (reference sequence). The V gene lost 1 base and the J gene lost 0 bases, with 12 bases spanning the gap. CDR3 length: 15 amino acids. The CDR3 bases that were read are TGCAGTGCTAGAGGTTTGGCAGACATGAACACTGAA. This encodes CSARGLADMNTE. The whole CDR3 is CSARGLADMNTEAFF.

Here the CDR3 reads CSARKQVSGNTIYF. The CDR3 DNA, read in part, is TGCAGTGCAAGAAAACAGGTCTCTGGAAACACC. The chain employs TRBV20-1 and TRBJ1-3, with D possibly TRBD1 on 5 matching bases. The read terminates 3 residues ahead of where the CDR3 ends, so the germline J gene completes it. The CDR3 covers 14 residues. The V and J ends lost 6 bases and 0 bases respectively, with 12 bases between them. Germline loops: CDR1 DFQATT, CDR2 SNEGSKA (reference sequence).

Remarks on this clone: The CDR3 extends 3 residues past the end of the read, so its final part is completed from the germline J gene. The chain employs TRBV5-1 and TRBJ2-2, with D unclear. V was shortened by 0 bases and J by 4 bases, with 10 bases between the two germline ends. CDR3 length equals 15 residues. Germline V gives CDR1 SGHRS, CDR2 YFSETQ. The CDR3 region is CASSLGGASTGELFF. CDR3 bases read: TGCGCCAGCAGCTTGGGCGGAGCTTCCACCGGGGAG.

A remark on this clone: The CDR3 goes on 3 residues after the read ends, and that part is filled in from the germline J gene. This sequence joins TRBV5-4 and TRBJ2-2; maybe TRBD1 (5 bases). Germline values: CDR1 SGHNT, CDR2 YYREEE (reference sequence). The CDR3 runs to 13 residues. V lost 4 bases and J 1 base, leaving 5 bases between the germline ends. Incomplete CDR3 DNA: TGTGCCAGCAGCGGACAGAACACCGGGGAG. It codes for CASSGQNTGE. The whole CDR3 protein reads CASSGQNTGELFF.

About this clone: The observed sequence ends 3 residues before the CDR3 terminus, with the missing tail filled in from the germline J gene. The rearrangement links TRBV5-1 to TRBJ2-2, with 12 positions matching TRBD1. Per germline, CDR1 SGHRS and CDR2 YFSETQ. The CDR3 extends over 15 amino acids. The J segment lost 6 bases and the V segment lost 4 bases, leaving 4 bases of the junction unmatched. Incomplete CDR3 DNA: TGCGCCAGCAGCGGGACAGGGGGCGAGTCCGGGGAG. Its protein is CASSGTGGESGE. The whole CDR3 protein is CASSGTGGESGELFF.

In regard to this clone: The CDR3 end falls 3 residues outside the read, so it is completed with the germline J gene. J is TRBJ1-2 and V is TRBV30; 9 positions agree with TRBD1. Germline V CDR1 and CDR2: GTSNPN, SVGIG (reference sequence). The V gene end was trimmed by 4 bases and the J gene end by 7 bases; junction bases not matched to a gene: 7. This CDR3 has 13 residues. CDR3 DNA, as far as it was read: TGTGCCTGGAACTTCGGACAGGGGATTGGC. It translates to CAWNFGQGIG. The whole CDR3 is CAWNFGQGIGYTF.

Comment on this clone: The read ends 3 residues shy of where the CDR3 ends; the end is completed using the germline J gene. This rearrangement joins TRBV12-3 or TRBV12-4 to TRBJ1-1; 9 bases are a match to TRBD1. Losses at the gene ends were 6 bases for V and 2 bases for J; bases not matched to a gene: 7. The length of the CDR3 is 15 residues. Incomplete CDR3 DNA: TGTGCCAGCAGGGGACAGGGACAGTCCAACACTGAA. Its protein product is CASRGQGQSNTE. The CDR3 reads in full as CASRGQGQSNTEAFF.

Points on this clone: The read comes to an end 3 residues before the CDR3 does, leaving the germline J gene to fill in the end. V gene TRBV10-1 combines with J gene TRBJ2-7; 8 bases fit TRBD1. CDR1 WNHNN and CDR2 SYGVQD come from the germline V gene (reference sequence). V shed 1 base, J shed 6 bases, and the junction held 2 bases outside the gene matches. The CDR3 covers 13 residues. The covered CDR3 bases are TGCGCCAGCAGTGAGTTCGGACAGGGCGAG. It specifies CASSEFGQGE. The entire CDR3 sequence reads CASSEFGQGEQYF.

About this clone: The read finishes 3 residues shy of the CDR3 end, and the germline J gene is used to complete it. The rearrangement links TRBV14 to TRBJ2-7; D remains unclear. The CDR3 totals 13 residues. V lost 1 base, J lost 4 bases, and 8 bases lay in between. Germline V lookup: CDR1 SGHDN, CDR2 FVKESK. CDR3 region: CASSQAGSYEQYF. The DNA read from the CDR3 is TGTGCCAGCAGCCAAGCGGGTAGTTACGAG.

Comment on this clone: The CDR3 end is not reached by the read, which stops 3 residues before it; the germline J gene fills it in. This chain joins TRBV5-6 and TRBJ1-5; D is perhaps TRBD1 (5 bases). Trimming left V 0 bases short and J 4 bases short, with 5 bases between. This CDR3 is 13 amino acids long. Germline CDR1 reads SGHDT; CDR2 reads YYEEEE. CDR3 DNA (partial): TGTGCCAGCAGCTTGGCAGGGAATCAGCCC. Its protein is CASSLAGNQP. Given in full, the CDR3 is CASSLAGNQPQHF. Full variable domain (rest looked up from reference TRBV5-6 and TRBJ1-5): DAGVTQSPTHLIKTRGQQVTLRCSPKSGHDTVSWYQQALGQGPQFIFQYYEEEERQRGNFPDRFSGHQFPNYSSELNVNALLLGDSALYLCASSLAGNQPQHFGDGTRLSIL.